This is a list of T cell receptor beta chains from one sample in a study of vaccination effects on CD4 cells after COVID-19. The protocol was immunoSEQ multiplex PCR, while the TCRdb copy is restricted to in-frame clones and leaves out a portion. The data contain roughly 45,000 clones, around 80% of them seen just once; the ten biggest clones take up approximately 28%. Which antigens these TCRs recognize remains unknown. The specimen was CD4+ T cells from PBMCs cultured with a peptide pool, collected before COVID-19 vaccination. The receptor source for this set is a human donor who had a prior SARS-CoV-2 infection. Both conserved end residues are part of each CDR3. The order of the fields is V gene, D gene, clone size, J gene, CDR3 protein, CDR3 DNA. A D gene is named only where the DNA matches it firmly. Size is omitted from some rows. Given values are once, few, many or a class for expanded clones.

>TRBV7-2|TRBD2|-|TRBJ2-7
CASSFRLGGGASEQYF
TGTGCCAGCAGCTTCCGCCTCGGCGGGGGGGCCTCCGAGCAGTACTTC
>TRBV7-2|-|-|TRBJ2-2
CASSLAASGFLRAGELFF
TGTGCCAGCAGCTTAGCGGCTTCAGGATTCCTACGGGCCGGGGAGCTGTTTTTT
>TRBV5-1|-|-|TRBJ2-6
CASSLVVGSNSGANVLTF
TGCGCCAGCAGCTTGGTAGTAGGCAGCAACTCTGGGGCCAACGTCCTGACTTTC
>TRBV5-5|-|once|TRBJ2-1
CASSLGIPEQFF
TGTGCCAGCAGCTTGGGAATACCTGAGCAGTTCTTC
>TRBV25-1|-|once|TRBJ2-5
CASRGQRGETQYF
TGTGCCAGCAGAGGACAGAGGGGGGAGACCCAGTACTTC
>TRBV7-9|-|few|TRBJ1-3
CASSGRLYSGNTIYF
TGTGCCAGCAGCGGAAGACTTTACTCTGGAAACACCATATATTTT
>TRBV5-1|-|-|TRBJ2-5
CASSFSKETQYF
TGCGCCAGCAGCTTCAGTAAAGAGACCCAGTACTTC
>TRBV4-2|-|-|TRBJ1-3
CASSQAPGDSGNTIYF
TGTGCCAGCAGCCAAGCCCCGGGAGATTCTGGAAACACCATATATTTT
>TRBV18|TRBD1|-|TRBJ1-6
CASSSRRDRGSPLHF
TGTGCCAGCTCTTCCCGAAGGGACAGGGGTTCACCCCTCCACTTT
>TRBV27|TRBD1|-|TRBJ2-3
CASTLRMQGVADTQYF
TGTGCCAGCACACTGAGGATGCAGGGGGTCGCAGATACGCAGTATTTT
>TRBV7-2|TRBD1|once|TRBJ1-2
CASSSRTGEIHYTF
TGTGCCAGCAGCTCGCGGACAGGGGAAATACACTACACCTTC
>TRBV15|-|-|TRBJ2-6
CATSNRAGANVLTF
TGTGCCACCAGCAATAGGGCTGGGGCCAACGTCCTGACTTTC
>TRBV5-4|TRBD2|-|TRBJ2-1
CASSQSGGASYNEQFF
TGTGCCAGCAGCCAGAGCGGGGGGGCCTCCTACAATGAGCAGTTCTTC
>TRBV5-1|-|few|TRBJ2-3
CASSLGLLGDDTQYF
TGCGCCAGCAGCCTGGGACTCTTGGGGGATGATACGCAGTATTTT
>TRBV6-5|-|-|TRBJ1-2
CTAGRDGYTF
TGTACCGCAGGGCGCGATGGCTACACCTTC
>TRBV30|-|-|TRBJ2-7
CAWSKGYSYEQYF
TGTGCCTGGAGTAAGGGGTACTCCTACGAGCAGTACTTC
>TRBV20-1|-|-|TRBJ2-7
CSAPDRKEQYF
TGCAGTGCCCCAGATCGTAAGGAGCAGTACTTC
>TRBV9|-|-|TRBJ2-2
CASSVAVGGTGELFF
TGTGCCAGCAGCGTAGCGGTGGGAGGAACGGGGGAGCTGTTTTTT
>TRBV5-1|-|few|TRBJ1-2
CASSTGQINYGYTF
TGCGCCAGCAGCACCGGACAGATTAACTATGGCTACACCTTC
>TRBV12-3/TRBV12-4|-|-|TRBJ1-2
CASSPSRYGYTF
TGTGCCAGCAGTCCCTCTCGCTATGGCTACACCTTC
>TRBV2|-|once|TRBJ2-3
CASNPAGLPSTDTQYF
TGTGCCAGCAACCCCGCGGGGCTACCTAGCACAGATACGCAGTATTTT
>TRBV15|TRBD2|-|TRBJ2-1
CATSRDLGVAGGPGYEQFF
TGTGCCACCAGCAGAGATCTGGGGGTAGCGGGAGGGCCTGGGTATGAGCAGTTCTTC
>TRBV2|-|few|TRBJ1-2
CASTLQSANYGYTF
TGTGCCAGCACCCTCCAGTCGGCTAACTATGGCTACACCTTC
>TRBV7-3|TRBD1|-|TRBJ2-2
CASRESTGASANTGELFF
TGTGCCAGCAGAGAGTCGACAGGGGCGAGCGCGAACACCGGGGAGCTGTTTTTT
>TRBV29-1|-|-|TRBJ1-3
CSVEDPGGGYTIYF
TGCAGCGTTGAAGATCCTGGGGGCGGGTACACCATATATTTT
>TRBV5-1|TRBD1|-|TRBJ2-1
CASSKGTGGRNEQFF
TGCGCCAGCAGCAAAGGGACAGGGGGTCGGAATGAGCAGTTCTTC
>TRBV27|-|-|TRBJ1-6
CASSRDMNSPLHF
TGTGCCAGCAGCCGGGACATGAATTCACCCCTCCACTTT
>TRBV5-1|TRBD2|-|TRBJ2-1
CASSLVAGGRNEQFF
TGCGCCAGCAGCTTGGTAGCGGGAGGGCGCAATGAGCAGTTCTTC
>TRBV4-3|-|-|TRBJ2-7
CASSQDIFREQYF
TGCGCCAGCAGCCAAGATATATTTCGGGAGCAGTACTTC
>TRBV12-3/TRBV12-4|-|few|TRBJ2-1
CASSLASYNEQFF
TGTGCCAGCAGTTTAGCTAGCTACAATGAGCAGTTCTTC
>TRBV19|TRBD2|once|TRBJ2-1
CASSMLTSGGAFSSDEQFF
TGTGCCAGTAGTATGCTCACTAGCGGGGGGGCTTTTAGTTCGGATGAGCAGTTCTTC
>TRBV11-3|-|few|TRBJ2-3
CAGSRGKDMRQYF
TGTGCCGGCTCGCGGGGCAAAGATATGCGGCAGTATTTT
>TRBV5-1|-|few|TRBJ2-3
CASMMAGADTQYF
TGCGCCAGCATGATGGCAGGGGCAGATACGCAGTATTTT
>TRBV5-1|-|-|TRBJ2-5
CASSFSGQGETQYF
TGCGCCAGCAGCTTTTCAGGGCAGGGAGAGACCCAGTACTTC
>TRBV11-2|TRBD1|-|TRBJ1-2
CASSFGTGVGGYTF
TGTGCCAGCAGCTTCGGGACAGGGGTTGGGGGCTACACCTTC
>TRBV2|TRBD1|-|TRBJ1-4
CASTSTGGDYEKLFF
TGTGCCAGCACCTCGACAGGGGGAGATTATGAAAAACTGTTTTTT
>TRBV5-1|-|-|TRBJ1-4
CASSGTGSIWEKLFF
TGCGCCAGCAGCGGTACAGGGTCGATTTGGGAAAAACTGTTTTTT